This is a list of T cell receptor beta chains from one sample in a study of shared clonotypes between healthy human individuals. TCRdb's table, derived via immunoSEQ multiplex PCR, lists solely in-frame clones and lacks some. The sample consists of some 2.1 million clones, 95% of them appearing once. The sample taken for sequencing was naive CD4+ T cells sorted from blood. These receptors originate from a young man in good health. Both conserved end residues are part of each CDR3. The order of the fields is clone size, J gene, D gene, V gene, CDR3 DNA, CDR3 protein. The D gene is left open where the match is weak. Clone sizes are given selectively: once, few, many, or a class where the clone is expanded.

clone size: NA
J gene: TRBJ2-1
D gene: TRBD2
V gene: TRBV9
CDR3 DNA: TGTGCCAGCAGCGCCGAGGGACTAGCGGGAGGGGATGAGCAGTTCTTC
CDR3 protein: CASSAEGLAGGDEQFF

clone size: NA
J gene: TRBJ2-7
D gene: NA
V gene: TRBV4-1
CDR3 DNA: TGCGCCAGCAGCCAAGATTCCCTGGGCGAGCAGTACTTC
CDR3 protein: CASSQDSLGEQYF

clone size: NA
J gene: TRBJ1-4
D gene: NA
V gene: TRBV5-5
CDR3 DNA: TGTGCCAGCAGCTTGCCAGGAGTCGAAAAACTGTTTTTT
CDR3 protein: CASSLPGVEKLFF

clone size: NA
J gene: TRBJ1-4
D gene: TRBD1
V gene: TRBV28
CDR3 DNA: TGTGCCAGCAGTGTTGACAGGGGGAATGAAAAACTGTTTTTT
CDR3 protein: CASSVDRGNEKLFF

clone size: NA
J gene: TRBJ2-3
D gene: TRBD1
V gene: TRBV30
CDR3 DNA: TGTGCCTGGACTCCGACAGGGGGTAATATTCTAGATACGCAGTATTTT
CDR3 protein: CAWTPTGGNILDTQYF

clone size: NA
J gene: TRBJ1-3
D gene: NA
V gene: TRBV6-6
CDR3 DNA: TGTGCCACCAGCGGCTCTGGAAACACCATATATTTT
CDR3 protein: CATSGSGNTIYF

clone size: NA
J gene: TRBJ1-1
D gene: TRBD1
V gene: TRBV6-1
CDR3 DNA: TGTGCCAGCACCGACAGGGGTGAAGCTTTCTTT
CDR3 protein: CASTDRGEAFF

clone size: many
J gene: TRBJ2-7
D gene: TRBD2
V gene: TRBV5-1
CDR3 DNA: TGCGCCAGCAATTCCCCTATTACTAGCGGGAAAAGGTACGAGCAGTACTTC
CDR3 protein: CASNSPITSGKRYEQYF

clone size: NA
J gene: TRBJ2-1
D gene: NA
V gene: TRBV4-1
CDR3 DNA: TGCGCCAGCAGCCAAGAAGGGGTAGGTTGGGGGCGAATTTACAATGAGCAGTTCTTC
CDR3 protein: CASSQEGVGWGRIYNEQFF

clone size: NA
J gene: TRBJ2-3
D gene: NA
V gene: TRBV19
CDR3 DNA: TGTGCCAGTAGTGGACCTTCGGGACGTACAGATACGCAGTATTTT
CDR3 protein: CASSGPSGRTDTQYF

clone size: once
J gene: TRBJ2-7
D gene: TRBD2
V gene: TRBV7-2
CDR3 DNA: TGTGCCAGCAGCCCTTCCGGGACTATCGGCGAGCAGTACTTC
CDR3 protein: CASSPSGTIGEQYF

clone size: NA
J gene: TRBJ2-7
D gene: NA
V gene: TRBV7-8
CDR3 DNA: TGTGCCAGCAGCTTTGAGGGACGAGAGTACGAGCAGTACTTC
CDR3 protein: CASSFEGREYEQYF

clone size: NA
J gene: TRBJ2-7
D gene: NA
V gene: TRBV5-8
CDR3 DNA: TGTGCCAGCAGCTTGATTCGGGGCCCGCCCTACGAGCAGTACTTC
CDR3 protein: CASSLIRGPPYEQYF

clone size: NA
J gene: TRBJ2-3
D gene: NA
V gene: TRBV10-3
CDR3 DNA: TGTGCCATCAGGAAGATTCCCGCAGATACGCAGTATTTT
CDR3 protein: CAIRKIPADTQYF

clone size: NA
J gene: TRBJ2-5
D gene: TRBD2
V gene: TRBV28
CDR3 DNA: TGTGCCAGCAGTCACGGACTAGCGGGACGTCAAGAGACCCAGTACTTC
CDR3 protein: CASSHGLAGRQETQYF

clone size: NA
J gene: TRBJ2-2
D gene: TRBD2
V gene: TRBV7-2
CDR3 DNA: TGTGCCAGCAGCCCCGATAGCGGGAGACGAATCACCGGGGAGCTGTTTTTT
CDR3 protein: CASSPDSGRRITGELFF

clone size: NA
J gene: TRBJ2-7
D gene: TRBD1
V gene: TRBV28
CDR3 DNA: TGTGCCACCGTGGGACAGCTTTACGAGCAGTACTTC
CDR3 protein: CATVGQLYEQYF

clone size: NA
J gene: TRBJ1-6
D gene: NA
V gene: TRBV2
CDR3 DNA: TGTGCCAGCATCGGCACCTTGAATTCACCCCTCCACTTT
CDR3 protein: CASIGTLNSPLHF

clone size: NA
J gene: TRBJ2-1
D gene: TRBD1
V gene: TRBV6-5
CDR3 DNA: TGTGCCAGCAGAGCCGGGACAGGGGGTCGGAATGAGCAGTTCTTC
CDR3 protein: CASRAGTGGRNEQFF

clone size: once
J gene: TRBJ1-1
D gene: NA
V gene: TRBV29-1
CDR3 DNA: TGCAGCGTTCAAAGGTCTGGCAGGAGCGGGGAGAACACTGAAGCTTTCTTT
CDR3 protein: CSVQRSGRSGENTEAFF

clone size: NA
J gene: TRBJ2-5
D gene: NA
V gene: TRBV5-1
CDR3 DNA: TGCGCCAGCAGCTTGGAGGGGTTAAAGGAGACCCAGTACTTC
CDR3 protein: CASSLEGLKETQYF

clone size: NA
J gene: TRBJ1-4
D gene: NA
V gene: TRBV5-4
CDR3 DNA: TGTGCCAGCAGCGTTCGTTCAACTAATGAAAAACTGTTTTTT
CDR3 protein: CASSVRSTNEKLFF

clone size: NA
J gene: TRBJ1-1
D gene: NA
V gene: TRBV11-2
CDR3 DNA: TGTGCCAGCAGCCCCAACCGAGGGGACACTGAAGCTTTCTTT
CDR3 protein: CASSPNRGDTEAFF

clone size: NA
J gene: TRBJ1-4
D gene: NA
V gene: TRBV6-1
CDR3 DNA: TGTGCCAGCAGTGAAGAGAAGGCCATGCGGAAACTGTTTTTT
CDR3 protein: CASSEEKAMRKLFF

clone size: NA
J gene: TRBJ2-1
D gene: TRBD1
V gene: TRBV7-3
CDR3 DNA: TGTGCCAGCAGCTTAACGGGACAGTTTGGTGAGCAGTTCTTC
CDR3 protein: CASSLTGQFGEQFF

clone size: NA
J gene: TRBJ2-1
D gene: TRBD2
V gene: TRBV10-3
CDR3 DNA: TGTGCCATCAGGGCTAGCGGGGGCTCCTACAATGAGCAGTTCTTC
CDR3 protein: CAIRASGGSYNEQFF

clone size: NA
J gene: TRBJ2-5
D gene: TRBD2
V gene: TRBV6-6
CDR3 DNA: TGTGCCAGCAGTCCGATAGCGGGAGGGCCGGCGGAGACCCAGTACTTC
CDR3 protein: CASSPIAGGPAETQYF

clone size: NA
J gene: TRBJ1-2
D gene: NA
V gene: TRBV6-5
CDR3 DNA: TGTGCCAGCACCCGACCCGGACTTTTCGGCTACACCTTC
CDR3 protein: CASTRPGLFGYTF

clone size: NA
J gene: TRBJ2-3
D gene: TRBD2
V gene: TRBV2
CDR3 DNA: TGTGCCAGCAGTGACACTCGCGGGAGTGTCACAGATACGCAGTATTTT
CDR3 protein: CASSDTRGSVTDTQYF

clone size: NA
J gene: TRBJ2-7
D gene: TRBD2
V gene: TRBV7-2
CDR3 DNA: TGTGCCAGCAGCTTAGCGGCGGGAGATGGCGAGCAGTACTTC
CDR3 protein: CASSLAAGDGEQYF

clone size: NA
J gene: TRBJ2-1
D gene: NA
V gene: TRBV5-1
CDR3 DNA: TGCGCCAGCAGCGAGGCGGAGTCCTACAATGAGCAGTTCTTC
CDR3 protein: CASSEAESYNEQFF

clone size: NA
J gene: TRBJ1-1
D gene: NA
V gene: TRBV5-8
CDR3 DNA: TGTGCCAGCAGCTTGTACCGAAACACTGAAGCTTTCTTT
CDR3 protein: CASSLYRNTEAFF

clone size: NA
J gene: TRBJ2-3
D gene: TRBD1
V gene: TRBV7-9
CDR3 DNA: TGTGCCAGCAGCCCTATCTTATGGGACAGCGATCTAAATACGCAGTATTTT
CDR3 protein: CASSPILWDSDLNTQYF

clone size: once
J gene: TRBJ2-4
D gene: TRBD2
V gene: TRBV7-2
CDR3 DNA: TGTGCCAGCAGCCTAGGGACTAACCTAGCCAAAAACATTCAGTACTTC
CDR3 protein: CASSLGTNLAKNIQYF

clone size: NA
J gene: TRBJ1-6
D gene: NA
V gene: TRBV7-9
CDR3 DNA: TGTGCCAGCAGCTTAGATCAGAGGGCCAATTCACCCCTCCACTTT
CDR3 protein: CASSLDQRANSPLHF

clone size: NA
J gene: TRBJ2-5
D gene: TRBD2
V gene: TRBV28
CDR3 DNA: TGTGCCAGCAGACTCTGGACTAGCGGGGGAGAAGAGACCCAGTACTTC
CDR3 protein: CASRLWTSGGEETQYF

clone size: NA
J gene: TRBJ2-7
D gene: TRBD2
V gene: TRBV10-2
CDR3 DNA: TGCGCCAGCAGTGATTCTTTGGGAGGGACCTACGAGCAGTACTTC
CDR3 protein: CASSDSLGGTYEQYF

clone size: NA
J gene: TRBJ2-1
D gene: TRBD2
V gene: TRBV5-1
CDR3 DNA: TGCGCCAGCAGCCCGGGGACTAGCGTCGACAATGAGCAGTTCTTC
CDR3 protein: CASSPGTSVDNEQFF

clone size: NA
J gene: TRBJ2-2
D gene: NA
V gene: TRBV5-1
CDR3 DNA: TGCGCCAGCAGCTTGGGGACCCACACCGGGGAGCTGTTTTTT
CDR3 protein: CASSLGTHTGELFF

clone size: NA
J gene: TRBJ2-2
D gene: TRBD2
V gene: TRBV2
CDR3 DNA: TGTGCCAGCAGTGCTAGCGGGAGGGACACCGGGGAGCTGTTTTTT
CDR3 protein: CASSASGRDTGELFF

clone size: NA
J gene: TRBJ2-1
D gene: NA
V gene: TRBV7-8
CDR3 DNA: TGTGCCAGCAGCCCTAGGGGGAACATGGGACTTAGCTCCTACAATGAGCAGTTCTTC
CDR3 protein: CASSPRGNMGLSSYNEQFF

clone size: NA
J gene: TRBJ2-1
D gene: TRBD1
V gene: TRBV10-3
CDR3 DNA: TGTGCCATCAGTGACAGGGGGCCCTACAATGAGCAGTTCTTC
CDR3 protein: CAISDRGPYNEQFF

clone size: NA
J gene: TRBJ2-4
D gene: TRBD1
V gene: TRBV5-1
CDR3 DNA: TGCGCCAGCAGCCTCCAGACAGGGGGCGGGAACATTCAGTACTTC
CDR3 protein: CASSLQTGGGNIQYF

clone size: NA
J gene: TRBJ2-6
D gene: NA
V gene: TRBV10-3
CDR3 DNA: TGTGCCATCAGTGAAGGAGCGGCGAGTGGGGCCAACGTCCTGACTTTC
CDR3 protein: CAISEGAASGANVLTF

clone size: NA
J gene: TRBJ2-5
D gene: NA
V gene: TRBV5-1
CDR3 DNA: TGCGCCAGCAGCCCCGACGGAGTACAAGAGACCCAGTACTTC
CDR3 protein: CASSPDGVQETQYF

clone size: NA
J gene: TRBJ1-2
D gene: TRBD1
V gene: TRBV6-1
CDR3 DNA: TGTGCCAGCAGTGATGGTTCAGACAGGGGGAGGACAGCGGGCTACACCTTC
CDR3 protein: CASSDGSDRGRTAGYTF

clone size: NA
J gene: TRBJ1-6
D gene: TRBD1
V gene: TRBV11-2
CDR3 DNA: TGTGCCAGCAGCCGAGGGACAGCCAGTTATAATTCACCCCTCCACTTT
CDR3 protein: CASSRGTASYNSPLHF

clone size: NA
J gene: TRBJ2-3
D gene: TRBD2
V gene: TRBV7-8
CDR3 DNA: TGTGCCAGCAGCTTAGAAGCGGGAGGGAGCACAGATACGCAGTATTTT
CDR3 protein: CASSLEAGGSTDTQYF

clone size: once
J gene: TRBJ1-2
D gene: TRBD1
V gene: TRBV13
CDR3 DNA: TGTGCCAGCAGCCCCGGACCTACGACAGGGCACTATGGCTACACCTTC
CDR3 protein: CASSPGPTTGHYGYTF

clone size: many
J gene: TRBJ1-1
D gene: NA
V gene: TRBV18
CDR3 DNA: TGTGCCAGCTCACCACCCAACACTGAAGCTTTCTTT
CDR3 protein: CASSPPNTEAFF

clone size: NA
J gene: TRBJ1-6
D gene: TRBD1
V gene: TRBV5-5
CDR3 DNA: TGTGCCAGCAGCTTGGACTCCGGGACAGGGAGCTCCTATAATTCACCCCTCCACTTT
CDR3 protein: CASSLDSGTGSSYNSPLHF

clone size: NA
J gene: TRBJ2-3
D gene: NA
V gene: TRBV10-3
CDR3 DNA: TGTGCCATCAGTGAGTCAGCTATGATTAGCACAGATACGCAGTATTTT
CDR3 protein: CAISESAMISTDTQYF

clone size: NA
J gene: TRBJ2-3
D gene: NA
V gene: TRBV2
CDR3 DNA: TGTGCCAGCAGTGATCGAGGCCCGGCAGATACGCAGTATTTT
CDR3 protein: CASSDRGPADTQYF